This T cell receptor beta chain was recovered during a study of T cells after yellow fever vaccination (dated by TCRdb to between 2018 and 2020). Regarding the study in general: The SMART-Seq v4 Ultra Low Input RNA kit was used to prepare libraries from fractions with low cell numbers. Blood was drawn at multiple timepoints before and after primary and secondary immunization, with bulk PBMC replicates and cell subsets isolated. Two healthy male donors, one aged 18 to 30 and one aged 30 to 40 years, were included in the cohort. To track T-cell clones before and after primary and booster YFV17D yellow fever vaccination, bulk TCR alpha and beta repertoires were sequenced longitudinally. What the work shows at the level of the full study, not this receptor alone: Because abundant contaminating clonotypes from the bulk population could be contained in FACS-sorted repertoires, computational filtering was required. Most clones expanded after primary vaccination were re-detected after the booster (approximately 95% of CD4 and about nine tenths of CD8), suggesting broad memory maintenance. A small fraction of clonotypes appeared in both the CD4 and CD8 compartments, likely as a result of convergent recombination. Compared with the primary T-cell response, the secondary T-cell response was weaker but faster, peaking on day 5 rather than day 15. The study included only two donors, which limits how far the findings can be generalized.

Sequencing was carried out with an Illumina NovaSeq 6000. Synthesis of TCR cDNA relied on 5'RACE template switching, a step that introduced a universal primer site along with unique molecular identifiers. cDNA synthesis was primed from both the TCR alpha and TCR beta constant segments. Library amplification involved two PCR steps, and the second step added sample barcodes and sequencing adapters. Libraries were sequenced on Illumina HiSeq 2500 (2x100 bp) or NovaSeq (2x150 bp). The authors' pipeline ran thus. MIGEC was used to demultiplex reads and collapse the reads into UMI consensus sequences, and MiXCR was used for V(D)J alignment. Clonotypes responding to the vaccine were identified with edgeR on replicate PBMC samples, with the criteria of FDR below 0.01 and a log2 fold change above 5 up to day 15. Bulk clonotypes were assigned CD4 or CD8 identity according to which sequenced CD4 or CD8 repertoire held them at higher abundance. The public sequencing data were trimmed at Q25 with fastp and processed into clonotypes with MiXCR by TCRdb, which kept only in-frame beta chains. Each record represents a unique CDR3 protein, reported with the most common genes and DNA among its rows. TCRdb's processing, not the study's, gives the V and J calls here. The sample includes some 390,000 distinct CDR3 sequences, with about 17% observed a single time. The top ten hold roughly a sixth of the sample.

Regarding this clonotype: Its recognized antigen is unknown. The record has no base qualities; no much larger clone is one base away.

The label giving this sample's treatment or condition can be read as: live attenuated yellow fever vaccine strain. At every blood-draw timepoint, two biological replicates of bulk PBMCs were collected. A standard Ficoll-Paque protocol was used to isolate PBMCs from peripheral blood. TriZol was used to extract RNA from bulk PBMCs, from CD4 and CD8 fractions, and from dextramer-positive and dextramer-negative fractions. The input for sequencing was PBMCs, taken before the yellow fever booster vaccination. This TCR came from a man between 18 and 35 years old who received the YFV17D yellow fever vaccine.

At the DNA level, the sequence is TGCAGTGCCCTAGGGACAGGCTCCTACAATGAGCAGTTCTTC. Translated, this gives CSALGTGSYNEQFF. The chain uses TRBV20-1 and TRBJ2-1; TRBD1 lines up with 8 middle nucleotides. The CDR3 contains 14 residues, cysteine and phenylalanine counted. Only the CDR3 region is kept as DNA, spanning 42 bases read in frame from base 1. V lost 6 bases and J lost 0 bases, and the count of bases not matched to a germline gene is 4. CDR1 DFQATT and CDR2 SNEGSKA were looked up in the germline V gene (reference sequence).